One sample yielded the 7 T cell receptor beta chains listed below, sequenced in a study of memory CD4+ T cells and cytomegalovirus serostatus. TCRdb's copy holds only in-frame clones and misses some; the assay was immunoSEQ multiplex PCR. The table records 50,000 to 65,000 clones, around 83% of them present only once. The sort gate was single viable CD3+CD4+CD8-CD45RO+ cells for memory CD4+ T cells. The material sequenced was memory CD4+ T cells from blood. These receptors originate from an adult in good health and CMV-seropositive.

This clone has just one count. The CDR3 region has the DNA TGTGCCAGCAGCTTCAGGGTTGGTCAGCCCCAGCATTTT. This gives the protein CASSFRVGQPQHF. The rearrangement uses TRBV7-8 and TRBJ1-5; maybe TRBD1 (5 bases). V lost 3 bases and J 6 bases, leaving 9 bases between the germline ends. The CDR3 is 13 amino acids. Germline V gene sequence: CDR1 SGHVS, CDR2 FQNEAQ.

The J gene is TRBJ2-7, the V gene TRBV5-1; D might be TRBD2 (6 bases). CDR1 SGHRS and CDR2 YFSETQ come from the germline V gene. The CDR3 consists of 14 residues. V lost 7 bases and J lost 6, with 20 bases in between. In DNA form, the CDR3 reads TGCGCCAGCCAGGAGGGGCTAACGCAAGGCGAGCAGTACTTC. It is translated as CASQEGLTQGEQYF.

The CDR3 sequence is CASSLWQSGNTIYF. As DNA, the CDR3 is TGTGCCAGCAGTTTATGGCAGTCTGGAAACACCATATATTTT. This chain joins TRBV28 and TRBJ1-3; D is undetermined. The V end was cut by 0 bases, the J end by 1 base, with 4 bases between. This CDR3 has 14 amino acids. CDR1 and CDR2 from the germline V gene are MDHEN and SYDVKM. Filled out from reference TRBV28 and TRBJ1-3, the complete variable domain reads DVKVTQSSRYLVKRTGEKVFLECVQDMDHENMFWYRQDPGLGLRLIYFSYDVKMKEKGDIPEGYSVSREKKERFSLILESASTNQTSMYLCASSLWQSGNTIYFGEGSWLTVV.

The V call is TRBV10-3, the J call TRBJ1-5; D possibly corresponds to TRBD1 (5 bases). Germline assignment: CDR1 ENHRY and CDR2 SYGVKD. This CDR3 is 14 amino acids long. The V end was cut by 11 bases, the J end by 1 base, with 15 bases between. The CDR3, as DNA: TGTGCCTCCTGGAGCCCAGGGAGCAATCAGCCCCAGCATTTT. Residues: CASWSPGSNQPQHF.

This sequence joins TRBV19 and TRBJ2-5; D is ambiguous. Between the trimmed V and J ends, which lost 2 bases and 2 bases, there was a span of 9 bases. In germline, CDR1 is LNHDA, CDR2 SQIVND (reference sequence). CDR3 length: 14 amino acids. In DNA form, the CDR3 reads TGTGCCAGTAGTATACTGGGTGGGCAAGAGACCCAGTACTTC. Amino acid sequence: CASSILGGQETQYF.

This clone was recorded a few times. The V and J genes are TRBV19 and TRBJ1-2, with no clear D. The V end was cut by 1 base, the J end by 4 bases, with 10 bases between. The CDR3 runs to 14 residues. The V gene's germline CDR1 is LNHDA and CDR2 SQIVND (reference sequence). The CDR3 here is CASSIAEGSYGYTF. The CDR3 bases are TGTGCCAGTAGTATAGCCGAGGGAAGCTATGGCTACACCTTC.

The rearrangement links TRBV2 to TRBJ2-3, with D possibly being TRBD1 (6 bases). The CDR3 totals 16 residues. Germline V CDR1 and CDR2: SNHLY, FYNNEI. The V gene lost 4 bases and the J gene lost 3 bases, with 17 bases spanning the gap. The chain's CDR3 is CASSGPSSRGTDTQYF. The CDR3 nucleotides read TGTGCCAGCAGTGGGCCTAGCAGTAGGGGGACAGATACGCAGTATTTT. The full variable domain, completed using reference TRBV2 and TRBJ2-3, is EPEVTQTPSHQVTQMGQEVILRCVPISNHLYFYWYRQILGQKVEFLVSFYNNEISEKSEIFDDQFSVERPDGSNFTLKIRSTKLEDSAMYFCASSGPSSRGTDTQYFGPGTRLTVL.